This T cell receptor (beta chain) comes out of a study of blood T cell repertoires in COVID-19. About the research overall: COVID-19 samples collected from the United States, Italy and Spain covered acute and convalescent phases.

The CDR3 is 13 amino acids. Germline V gives CDR1 MNHEY, CDR2 SVGAGI. V dropped 6 bases and J dropped 3; count of bases not matched to a gene: 3. This clone showed up just once. In the original analysis: Estimation of nucleated cell counts relied on the amplification of reference gene primers. Only in-frame clones appear in the TCRdb table, and some are missing; sequencing was by immunoSEQ multiplex PCR. The V and J calls and clone size were taken over from that table, and D and trimming were inferred from the DNA. The sample holds under 95,000 clones, roughly 90% seen once. This chain links TRBV6-5 with TRBJ2-3; 7 bases fit TRBD2. The clonotype comes from a man aged 80 or over in a cohort sampled during active COVID-19. Material: peripheral blood. CDR3 in DNA: TGTGCCAGCAGAAGGACTAGGACAGATACGCAGTATTTT. This sequence encodes CASRRTRTDTQYF.